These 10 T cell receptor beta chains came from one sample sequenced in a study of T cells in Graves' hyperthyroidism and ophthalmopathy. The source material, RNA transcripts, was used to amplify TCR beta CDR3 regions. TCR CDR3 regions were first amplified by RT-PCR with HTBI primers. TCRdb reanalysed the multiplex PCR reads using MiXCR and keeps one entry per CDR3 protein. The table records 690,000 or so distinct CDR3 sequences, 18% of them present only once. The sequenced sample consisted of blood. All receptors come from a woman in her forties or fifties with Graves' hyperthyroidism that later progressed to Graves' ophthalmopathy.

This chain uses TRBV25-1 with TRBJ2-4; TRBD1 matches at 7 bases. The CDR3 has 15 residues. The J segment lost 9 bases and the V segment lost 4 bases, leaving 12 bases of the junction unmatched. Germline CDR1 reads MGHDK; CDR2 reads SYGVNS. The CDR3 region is CASSGYQGVGSIQYF. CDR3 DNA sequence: TGTGCCAGCAGTGGTTATCAGGGGGTTGGGAGCATTCAGTACTTC.

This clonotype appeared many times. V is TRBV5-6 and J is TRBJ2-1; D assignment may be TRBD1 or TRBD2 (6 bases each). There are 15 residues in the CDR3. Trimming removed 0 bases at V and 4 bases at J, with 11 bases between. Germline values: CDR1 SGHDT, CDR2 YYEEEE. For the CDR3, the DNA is TGTGCCAGCAGCTTGGCGGGGGCCAATTACAATGAGCAGTTCTTC. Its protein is CASSLAGANYNEQFF.

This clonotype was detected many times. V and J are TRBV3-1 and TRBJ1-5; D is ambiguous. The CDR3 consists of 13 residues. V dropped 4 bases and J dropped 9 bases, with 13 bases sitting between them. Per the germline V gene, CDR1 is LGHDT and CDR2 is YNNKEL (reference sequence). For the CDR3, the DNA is TGTGCCAGCAGCCGAGCGTCAGGCGGGCCCCAGCATTTT. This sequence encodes CASSRASGGPQHF.

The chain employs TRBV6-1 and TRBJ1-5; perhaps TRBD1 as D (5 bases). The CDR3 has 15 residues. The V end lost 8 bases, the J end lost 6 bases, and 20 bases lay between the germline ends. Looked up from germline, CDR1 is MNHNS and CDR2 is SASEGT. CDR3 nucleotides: TGTGCCAGCTCCATCCGTGGGGGGTCCGGTCAGCCCCAGCATTTT. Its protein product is CASSIRGGSGQPQHF.

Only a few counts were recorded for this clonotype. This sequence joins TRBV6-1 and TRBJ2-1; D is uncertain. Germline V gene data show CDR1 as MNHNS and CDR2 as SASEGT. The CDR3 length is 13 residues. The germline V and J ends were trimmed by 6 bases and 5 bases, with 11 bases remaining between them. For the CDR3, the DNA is TGTGCCAGCAGACTCACAGCAAACAATGAGCAGTTCTTC. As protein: CASRLTANNEQFF.

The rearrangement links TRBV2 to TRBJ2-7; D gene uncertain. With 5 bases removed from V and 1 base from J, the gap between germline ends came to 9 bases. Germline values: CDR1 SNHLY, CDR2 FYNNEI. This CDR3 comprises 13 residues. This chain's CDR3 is CASSTVESYEQYF. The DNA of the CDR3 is TGTGCCAGCAGTACAGTGGAGTCCTACGAGCAGTACTTC.

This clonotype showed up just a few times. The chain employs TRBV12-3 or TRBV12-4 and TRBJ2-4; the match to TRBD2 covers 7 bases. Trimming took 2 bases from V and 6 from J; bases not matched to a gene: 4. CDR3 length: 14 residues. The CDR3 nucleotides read TGTGCCAGCAGTTTATGGGGGGGAATAAACATTCAGTACTTC. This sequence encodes CASSLWGGINIQYF.

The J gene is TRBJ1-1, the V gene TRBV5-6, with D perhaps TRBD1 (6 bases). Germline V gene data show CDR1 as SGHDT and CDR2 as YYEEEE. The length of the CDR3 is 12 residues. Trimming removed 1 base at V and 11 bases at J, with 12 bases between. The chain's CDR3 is CASSLSGGPAFF. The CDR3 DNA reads TGTGCCAGCAGCTTGAGTGGGGGCCCGGCTTTCTTT.

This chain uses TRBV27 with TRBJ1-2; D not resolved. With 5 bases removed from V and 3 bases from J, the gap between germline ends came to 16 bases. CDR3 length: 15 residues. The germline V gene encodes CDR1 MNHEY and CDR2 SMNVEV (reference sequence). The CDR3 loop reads CASSVRAGRYYGYTF. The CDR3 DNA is TGTGCCAGCAGTGTAAGGGCCGGACGGTACTATGGCTACACCTTC.

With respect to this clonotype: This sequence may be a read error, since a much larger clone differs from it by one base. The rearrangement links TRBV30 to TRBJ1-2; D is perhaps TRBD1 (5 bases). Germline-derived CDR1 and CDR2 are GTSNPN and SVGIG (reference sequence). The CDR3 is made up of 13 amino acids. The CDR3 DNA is TGTGTCTGGAGTGTTGAACAGGACTATGGCTACACCTTC. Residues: CVWSVEQDYGYTF.